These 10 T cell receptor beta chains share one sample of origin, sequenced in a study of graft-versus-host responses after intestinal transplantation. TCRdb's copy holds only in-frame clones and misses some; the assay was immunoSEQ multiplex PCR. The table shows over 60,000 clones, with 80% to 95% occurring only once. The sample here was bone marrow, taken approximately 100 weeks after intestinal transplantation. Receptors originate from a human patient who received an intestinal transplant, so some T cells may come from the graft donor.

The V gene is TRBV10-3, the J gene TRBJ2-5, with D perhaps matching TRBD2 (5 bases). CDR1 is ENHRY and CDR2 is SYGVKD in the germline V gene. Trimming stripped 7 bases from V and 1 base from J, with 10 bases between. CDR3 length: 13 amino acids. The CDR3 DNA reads TGTGCCATCACCCCTGGACTCCAAGAGACCCAGTACTTC. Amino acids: CAITPGLQETQYF.

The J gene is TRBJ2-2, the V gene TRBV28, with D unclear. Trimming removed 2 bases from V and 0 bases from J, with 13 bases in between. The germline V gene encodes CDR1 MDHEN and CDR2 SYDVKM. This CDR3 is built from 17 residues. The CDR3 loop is CASSLPPLAANTGELFF. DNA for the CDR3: TGTGCCAGCAGTTTACCCCCTCTGGCGGCGAACACCGGGGAGCTGTTTTTT.

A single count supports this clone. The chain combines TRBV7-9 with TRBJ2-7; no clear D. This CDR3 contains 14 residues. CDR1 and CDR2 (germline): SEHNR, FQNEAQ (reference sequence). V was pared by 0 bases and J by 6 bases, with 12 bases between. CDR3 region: CASSLAPSMSEQYF. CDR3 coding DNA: TGTGCCAGCAGCTTAGCCCCCTCGATGTCCGAGCAGTACTTC. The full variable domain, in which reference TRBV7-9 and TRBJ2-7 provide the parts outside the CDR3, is DTGVSQNPRHKITKRGQNVTFRCDPISEHNRLYWYRQTLGQGPEFLTYFQNEAQLEKSRLLSDRFSAERPKGSFSTLEIQRTEQGDSAMYLCASSLAPSMSEQYFGPGTRLTVT.

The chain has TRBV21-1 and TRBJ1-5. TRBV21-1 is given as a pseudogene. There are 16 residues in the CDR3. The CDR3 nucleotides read TGTGCCAGCAGTTGTTGGTTGTTCAGCTTCGATCAGCCCCAGCATTTT. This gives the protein CASSCWLFSFDQPQHF.

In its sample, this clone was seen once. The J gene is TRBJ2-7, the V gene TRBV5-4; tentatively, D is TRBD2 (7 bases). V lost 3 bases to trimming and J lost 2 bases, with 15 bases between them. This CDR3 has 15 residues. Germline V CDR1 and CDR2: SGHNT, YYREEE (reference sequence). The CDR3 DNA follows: TGTGCCAGCAGCTCTCGGGGGGCCGGCCCCTACGAGCAGTACTTC. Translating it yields CASSSRGAGPYEQYF.

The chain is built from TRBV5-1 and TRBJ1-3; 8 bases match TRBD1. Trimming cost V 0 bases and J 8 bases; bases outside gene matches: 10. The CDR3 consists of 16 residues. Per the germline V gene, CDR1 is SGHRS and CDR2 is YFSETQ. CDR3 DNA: TGCGCCAGCAGCTTGGTTGGGACAGGAGCCGCGGACACCATATATTTT. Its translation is CASSLVGTGAADTIYF.

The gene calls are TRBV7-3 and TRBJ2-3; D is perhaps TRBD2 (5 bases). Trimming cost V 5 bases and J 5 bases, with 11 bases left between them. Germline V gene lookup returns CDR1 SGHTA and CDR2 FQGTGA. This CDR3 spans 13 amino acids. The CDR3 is CASSPDSGDTQYF. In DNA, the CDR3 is TGTGCCAGCAGCCCGGACTCGGGAGATACGCAGTATTTT. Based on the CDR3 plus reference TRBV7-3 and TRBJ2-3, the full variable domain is GAGVSQTPSNKVTEKGKYVELRCDPISGHTALYWYRQSLGQGPEFLIYFQGTGAADDSGLPNDRFFAVRPEGSVSTLKIQRTERGDSAVYLCASSPDSGDTQYFGPGTRLTVL.

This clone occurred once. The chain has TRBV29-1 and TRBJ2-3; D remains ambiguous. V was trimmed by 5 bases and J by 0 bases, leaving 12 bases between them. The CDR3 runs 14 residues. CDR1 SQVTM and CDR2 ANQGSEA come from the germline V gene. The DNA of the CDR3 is TGCAGCGTTCTTCCCACCCCTAGCACAGATACGCAGTATTTT. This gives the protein CSVLPTPSTDTQYF.

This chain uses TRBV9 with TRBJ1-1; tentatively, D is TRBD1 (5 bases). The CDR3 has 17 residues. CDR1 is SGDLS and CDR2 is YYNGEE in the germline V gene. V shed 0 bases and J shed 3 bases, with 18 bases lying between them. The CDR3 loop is CASSVVVGWGRDTEAFF. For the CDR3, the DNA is TGTGCCAGCAGCGTAGTAGTGGGGTGGGGCCGGGACACTGAAGCTTTCTTT.

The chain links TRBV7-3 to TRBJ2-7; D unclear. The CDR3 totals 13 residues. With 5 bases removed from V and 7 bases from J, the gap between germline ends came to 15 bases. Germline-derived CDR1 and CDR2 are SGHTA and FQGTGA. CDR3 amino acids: CASSPYLGYEQYF. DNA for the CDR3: TGTGCCAGCAGCCCGTATTTGGGGTATGAGCAGTACTTC. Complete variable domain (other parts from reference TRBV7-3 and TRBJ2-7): GAGVSQTPSNKVTEKGKYVELRCDPISGHTALYWYRQSLGQGPEFLIYFQGTGAADDSGLPNDRFFAVRPEGSVSTLKIQRTERGDSAVYLCASSPYLGYEQYFGPGTRLTVT.